One sample yielded the 21 T cell receptor beta chains listed below, sequenced in a study of blood T cell repertoires in COVID-19. This table comes from immunoSEQ multiplex PCR, and its TCRdb copy is limited to in-frame clones, with some not included. The repertoire holds roughly 360,000 clones, with approximately 90% as singletons. Sequencing was done on a sample of PBMCs or T cells enriched from blood (not recorded which). These receptors all stem from a young woman with acute COVID-19.

The chain joins TRBV24-1 to TRBJ1-2, with D perhaps matching TRBD1 (5 bases). From germline, CDR1 is KGHDR and CDR2 SFDVKD. The CDR3 spans 16 residues. Trimming took 4 bases from V and 8 from J, leaving 22 bases between them. The CDR3 DNA follows: TGTGCCACCAGTGACCGGGGGGGGAGGCGCTGGGACGGCTACACCTTC. This codes for CATSDRGGRRWDGYTF.

About this clone itself: Other DNA sequences in the sample encode the same CDR3. The chain links TRBV5-1 to TRBJ1-5, with D uncertain. Germline V CDR1 and CDR2: SGHRS, YFSETQ. The CDR3 runs to 14 residues. The V end was cut by 0 bases, the J end by 0 bases, with 4 bases between. CDR3 residues: CASSLDGSNQPQHF. For the CDR3, the DNA is TGCGCCAGCAGCTTGGACGGTAGCAATCAGCCCCAGCATTTT.

This sequence joins TRBV5-8 and TRBJ1-2; D is unresolved. Germline V gene lookup returns CDR1 SGHTS and CDR2 YDEGEE. V lost 8 bases and J 6 bases, leaving 11 bases between the germline ends. The CDR3 has 11 amino acids. For the CDR3, the DNA is TGTGCCAGTGGACTGGTTGATGGCTACACCTTC. This codes for CASGLVDGYTF.

The genes are TRBV5-1 and TRBJ1-1; no definite D call. Germline V gene lookup returns CDR1 SGHRS and CDR2 YFSETQ. V shed 1 base and J shed 11 bases, with 21 bases lying between them. The length of the CDR3 is 15 residues. The CDR3 is CASSLRVLDLEGAFF. The CDR3 nucleotides read TGCGCCAGCAGCTTGCGGGTACTTGATCTCGAGGGTGCTTTCTTT.

The chain joins TRBV29-1 to TRBJ2-7, with 8 nucleotides matching TRBD1. The ends lost 1 base at V and 7 bases at J; junction bases unmatched: 6. The CDR3 runs 13 residues. Germline V gene sequence: CDR1 SQVTM, CDR2 ANQGSEA. The CDR3 region is CSVEGQGIKEQYF. The CDR3, as DNA: TGCAGCGTTGAAGGACAGGGGATTAAAGAGCAGTACTTC.

The DNA for the CDR3 is TGCGCCAGCAGCGAACATTCTCCGGAGACCCAGTACTTC. Translation gives CASSEHSPETQYF. The genes are TRBV5-1 and TRBJ2-5, with D unclear. This CDR3 spans 13 amino acids. Trimming removed 4 bases from V and 5 bases from J, with 12 bases in between. CDR1 SGHRS and CDR2 YFSETQ come from the germline V gene.

V gene TRBV6-5 combines with J gene TRBJ2-2, with D unresolved. V was clipped by 7 bases and J by 2 bases, with 11 bases between them. The CDR3 is made up of 14 amino acids. CDR1 is MNHEY and CDR2 is SVGAGI in the germline V gene. The CDR3 sequence: CASKQDTNTGELFF. DNA of the CDR3: TGTGCCAGCAAGCAAGACACCAACACCGGGGAGCTGTTTTTT.

The chain has TRBV19 and TRBJ1-2; D might be TRBD1 (5 bases). V was trimmed by 4 bases and J by 5 bases, leaving 11 bases between them. The CDR3 has 13 amino acids. Germline CDR1 LNHDA, CDR2 SQIVND (reference sequence). The CDR3 spells CASSTPGGYGYTF. The CDR3 DNA reads TGTGCCAGTAGTACCCCCGGGGGGTATGGCTACACCTTC.

The chain uses TRBV2 and TRBJ1-2, with 10 bases fitting TRBD1. The CDR3 is 14 residues long. CDR1 is SNHLY and CDR2 is FYNNEI in the germline V gene. The J segment lost 7 bases and the V segment lost 6 bases, leaving 8 bases of the junction unmatched. The CDR3 coding sequence is TGTGCCAGCAGGACTGGGACAGGGGAGGGTGGCTACACCTTC. It is translated as CASRTGTGEGGYTF.

The genes are TRBV10-2 and TRBJ2-7; possibly TRBD1 for D (5 bases). The CDR3 covers 14 residues. Per the germline V gene, CDR1 is WSHSY and CDR2 is SAAADI. Between the trimmed V and J ends, which lost 7 bases and 2 bases, there was a span of 15 bases. The CDR3: CASTWTLLTYEQYF. DNA of the CDR3: TGCGCCAGCACCTGGACACTACTAACCTACGAGCAGTACTTC.

The chain employs TRBV11-2 and TRBJ2-2; the D is unclear. Germline V lookup: CDR1 SGHAT, CDR2 FQNNGV. Trimming left V 2 bases short and J 5 bases short, with 9 bases between. CDR3 size: 14 residues. The CDR3 nucleotides read TGTGCCAGCAGCTTAAGACTGATTACCGGGGAGCTGTTTTTT. This gives the protein CASSLRLITGELFF.

The chain links TRBV24-1 to TRBJ2-1, with 7 bases identical to TRBD2. This CDR3 region has 14 residues. The junction had 4 bases not matched to a gene; V was cut back by 2 bases and J by 7 bases. Germline assignment: CDR1 KGHDR and CDR2 SFDVKD. The CDR3 bases are TGTGCCACCAGTGATTCCTCACTAGCGAATGAGCAGTTCTTC. This translates into CATSDSSLANEQFF.

The genes are TRBV3-1 (or the pseudogene TRBV3-2) and TRBJ2-7; D is unclear. Germline CDR1 and CDR2: LGHDT and YNNKEL (reference sequence). This CDR3 comprises 16 residues. With 1 base removed from V and 3 bases from J, the gap between germline ends came to 16 bases. This CDR3 is CASSQVSVNTFYEQYF. CDR3 DNA sequence: TGTGCCAGCAGCCAAGTGTCAGTCAATACCTTCTACGAGCAGTACTTC.

The chain couples TRBV30 to TRBJ2-7; D not certain. Germline-derived CDR1 and CDR2 are GTSNPN and SVGIG (reference sequence). The V end was cut by 2 bases, the J end by 6 bases, with 17 bases between. The CDR3 runs 14 residues. In DNA, the CDR3 is TGTGCCTGGAGTACCCCGGGTCTCTATGGCGAGCAGTACTTC. Translating gives CAWSTPGLYGEQYF.

This chain connects TRBV7-2 to TRBJ1-2; possibly TRBD1 for D (6 bases). The CDR3 runs to 13 residues. Between the trimmed V and J ends, which lost 4 bases and 8 bases, there was a span of 14 bases. CDR1 and CDR2 (germline): SGHTA, FQGNSA. CDR3 loop: CASSSDRFGGYTF. The CDR3, as DNA: TGTGCCAGCAGCTCCGACAGGTTCGGAGGCTACACCTTC.

V and J are TRBV2 and TRBJ2-7; 8 bases line up with TRBD2. CDR1 SNHLY and CDR2 FYNNEI come from the germline V gene. Germline trimming cut 8 bases from V and 4 bases from J; bases unmatched to any gene: 10. The CDR3 contains 14 residues. The CDR3: CASHSGEIPYEQYF. For the CDR3, the DNA is TGTGCCAGCCATAGCGGGGAGATTCCTTACGAGCAGTACTTC.

This clone has just a few counts. This chain uses TRBV18 with TRBJ1-5; TRBD1 matches 10 bases. The germline gives CDR1 KGHSH, CDR2 LQKENI. V was clipped by 4 bases and J by 3 bases; unmatched bases: 6. The CDR3 has 16 amino acids. The CDR3 sequence is CASSQRGTGDNQPQHF. CDR3 bases: TGTGCCAGCTCACAGCGCGGGACAGGGGACAATCAGCCCCAGCATTTT.

This clone was seen a handful of times. The rearrangement uses TRBV7-3 and TRBJ1-1, with D uncertain. V was pared by 0 bases and J by 3 bases, with 14 bases between. Germline loops: CDR1 SGHTA, CDR2 FQGTGA. This CDR3 is 16 amino acids long. In nucleotides, the CDR3 is TGTGCCAGCAGCTTAACTGGAGGGTCCGGGGACACTGAAGCTTTCTTT. It translates to CASSLTGGSGDTEAFF.

This clone was picked up one time. The chain employs TRBV6-2 or TRBV6-3 and TRBJ1-5; D is uncertain. Per germline, CDR1 MNHEY and CDR2 SVGEGT. The germline V and J ends were trimmed by 0 bases and 2 bases, with 11 bases remaining between them. This CDR3 comprises 16 residues. DNA of the CDR3: TGTGCCAGCAGTTACTCGGACTCCCGGGGCAATCAGCCCCAGCATTTT. It is translated as CASSYSDSRGNQPQHF.

The chain links TRBV5-5 to TRBJ2-7; weak D call: TRBD2 (5 bases). CDR1 SGHKS and CDR2 YYEKEE come from the germline V gene (reference sequence). Trimming removed 0 bases at V and 1 base at J, with 8 bases between. The CDR3 has 14 residues. CDR3 nucleotides: TGTGCCAGCAGCTTGGGGAGGTCGTCCTACGAGCAGTACTTC. It translates to CASSLGRSSYEQYF.

This chain links TRBV19 with TRBJ2-1, with D tentatively TRBD2 (5 bases). This CDR3 comprises 15 residues. The V and J ends lost 3 bases and 0 bases respectively, with 9 bases between them. Germline CDR1 reads LNHDA; CDR2 reads SQIVND (reference sequence). The CDR3 coding sequence is TGTGCCAGTAGTATCCAGACTACCTCCTACAATGAGCAGTTCTTC. Residues: CASSIQTTSYNEQFF.